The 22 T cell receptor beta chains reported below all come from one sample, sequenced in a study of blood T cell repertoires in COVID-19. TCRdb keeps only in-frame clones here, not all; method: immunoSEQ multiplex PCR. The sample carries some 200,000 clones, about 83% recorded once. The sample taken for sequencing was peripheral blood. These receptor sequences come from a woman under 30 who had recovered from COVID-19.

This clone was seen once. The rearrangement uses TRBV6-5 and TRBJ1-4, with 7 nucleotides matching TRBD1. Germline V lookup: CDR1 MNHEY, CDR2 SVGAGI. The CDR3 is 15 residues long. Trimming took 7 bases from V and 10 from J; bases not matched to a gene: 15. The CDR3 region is CASTTTGPSGGKLFF. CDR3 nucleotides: TGTGCCAGCACCACCACAGGCCCATCAGGGGGAAAACTGTTTTTT.

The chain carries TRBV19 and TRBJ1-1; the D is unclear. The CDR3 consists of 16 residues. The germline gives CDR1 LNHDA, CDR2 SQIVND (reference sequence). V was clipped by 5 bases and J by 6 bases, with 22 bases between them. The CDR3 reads CASSQATGLYRAEAFF. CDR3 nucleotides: TGTGCCAGTAGTCAAGCTACGGGGTTATATCGGGCTGAAGCTTTCTTT.

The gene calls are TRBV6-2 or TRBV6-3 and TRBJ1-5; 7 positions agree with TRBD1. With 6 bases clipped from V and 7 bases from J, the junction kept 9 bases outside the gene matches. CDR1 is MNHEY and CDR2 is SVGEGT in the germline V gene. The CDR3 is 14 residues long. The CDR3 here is CASSPGQTGQPQHF. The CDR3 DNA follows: TGTGCCAGCAGCCCGGGACAGACGGGGCAGCCCCAGCATTTT.

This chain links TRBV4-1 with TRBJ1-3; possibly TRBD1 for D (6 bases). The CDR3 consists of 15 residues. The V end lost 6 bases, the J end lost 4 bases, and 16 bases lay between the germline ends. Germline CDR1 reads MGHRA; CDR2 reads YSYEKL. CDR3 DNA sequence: TGCGCCAGCAGATTCGGGACAAACTTCGGAAACACCATATATTTT. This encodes CASRFGTNFGNTIYF.

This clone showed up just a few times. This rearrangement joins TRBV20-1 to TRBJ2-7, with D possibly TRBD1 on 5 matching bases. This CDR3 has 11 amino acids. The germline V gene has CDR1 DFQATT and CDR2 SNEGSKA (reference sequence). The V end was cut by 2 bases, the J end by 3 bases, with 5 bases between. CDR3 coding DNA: TGCAGTGCTAGACAGGGCTACGAGCAGTACGTC. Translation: CSARQGYEQYV.

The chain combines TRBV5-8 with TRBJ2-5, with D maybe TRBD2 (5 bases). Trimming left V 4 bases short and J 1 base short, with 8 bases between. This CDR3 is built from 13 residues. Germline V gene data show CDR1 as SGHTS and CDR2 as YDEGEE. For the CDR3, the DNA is TGTGCCAGCAGCCGGGGATTCCAAGAGACCCAGTACTTC. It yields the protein CASSRGFQETQYF.

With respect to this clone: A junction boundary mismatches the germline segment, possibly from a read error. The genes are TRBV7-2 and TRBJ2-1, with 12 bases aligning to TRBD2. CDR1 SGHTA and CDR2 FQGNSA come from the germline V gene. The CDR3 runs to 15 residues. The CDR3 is CASSLAGGSRNEQFF. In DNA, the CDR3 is TGTGCCAGCAGCCTAGCGGGAGGGTCTAGGAATGAGCAGTTCTTC.

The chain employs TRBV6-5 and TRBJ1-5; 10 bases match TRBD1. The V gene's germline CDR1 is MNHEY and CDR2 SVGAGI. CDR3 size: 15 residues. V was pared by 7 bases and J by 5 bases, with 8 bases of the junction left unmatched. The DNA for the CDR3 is TGTGCCAGCACTCAAACGACAGGGGGCTATCAGCCCCAGCATTTT. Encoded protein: CASTQTTGGYQPQHF.

The CDR3 DNA sequence: TGTGCCAGTAGTATAGGTTCCGGGACAGCCGAAAAACTGTTTTTT. Translated: CASSIGSGTAEKLFF. The rearrangement links TRBV19 to TRBJ1-4; 7 nucleotides agree with TRBD1. The CDR3 length is 15 residues. The V gene end was trimmed by 1 base and the J gene end by 8 bases; junction bases not matched to a gene: 7. Germline loops: CDR1 LNHDA, CDR2 SQIVND (reference sequence).

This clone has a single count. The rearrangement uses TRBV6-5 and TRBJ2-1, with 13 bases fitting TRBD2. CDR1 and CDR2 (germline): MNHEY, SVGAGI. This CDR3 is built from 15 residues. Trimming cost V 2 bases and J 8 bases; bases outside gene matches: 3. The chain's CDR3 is CASSYGLAGAHEQFF. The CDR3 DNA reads TGTGCCAGCAGTTACGGACTAGCGGGAGCACATGAGCAGTTCTTC.

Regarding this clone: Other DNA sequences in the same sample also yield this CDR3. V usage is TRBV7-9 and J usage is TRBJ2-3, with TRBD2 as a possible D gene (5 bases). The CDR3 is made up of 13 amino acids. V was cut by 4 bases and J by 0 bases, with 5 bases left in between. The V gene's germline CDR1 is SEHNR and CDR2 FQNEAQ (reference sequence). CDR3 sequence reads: CASSWTSTDTQYF. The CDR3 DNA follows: TGTGCCAGCAGCTGGACTAGCACAGATACGCAGTATTTT.

CDR3 sequence: CASSTDPSNQPQHF. In DNA, the CDR3 is TGTGCCAGCAGCACCGACCCTAGTAATCAGCCCCAGCATTTT. The genes are TRBV5-4 and TRBJ1-5; no clear D. CDR1 and CDR2 from the germline V gene are SGHNT and YYREEE (reference sequence). With 4 bases removed from V and 4 bases from J, the gap between germline ends came to 12 bases. CDR3 length equals 14 residues.

The DNA of the CDR3 is TGTGCCTGGAGTGACCGGGGAGAGGGCTACACCTTC. This gives the protein CAWSDRGEGYTF. The genes are TRBV30 and TRBJ1-2; D uncertain. The CDR3 runs 12 residues. The germline V gene has CDR1 GTSNPN and CDR2 SVGIG (reference sequence). V shed 1 base and J shed 8 bases, with 11 bases lying between them. Complete variable domain (other parts from reference TRBV30 and TRBJ1-2): SQTIHQWPATLVQPVGSPLSLECTVEGTSNPNLYWYRQAAGRGLQLLFYSVGIGQISSEVPQNLSASRPQDRQFILSSKKLLLSDSGFYLCAWSDRGEGYTFGSGTRLTVV.

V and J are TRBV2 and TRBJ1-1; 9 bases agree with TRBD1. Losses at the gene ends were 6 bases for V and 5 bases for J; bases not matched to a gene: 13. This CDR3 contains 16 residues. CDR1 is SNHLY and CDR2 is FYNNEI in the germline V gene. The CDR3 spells CASSLGYRGRGTEAFF. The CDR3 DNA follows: TGTGCCAGCAGCCTAGGGTACAGGGGGCGGGGGACTGAAGCTTTCTTT.

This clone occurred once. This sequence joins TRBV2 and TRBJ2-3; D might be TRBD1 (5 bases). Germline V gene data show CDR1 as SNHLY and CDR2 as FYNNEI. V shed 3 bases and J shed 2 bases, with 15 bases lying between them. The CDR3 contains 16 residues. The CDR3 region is CASSDFLTALTDTQYF. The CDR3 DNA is TGTGCCAGCAGTGATTTCTTGACAGCCCTCACAGATACGCAGTATTTT.

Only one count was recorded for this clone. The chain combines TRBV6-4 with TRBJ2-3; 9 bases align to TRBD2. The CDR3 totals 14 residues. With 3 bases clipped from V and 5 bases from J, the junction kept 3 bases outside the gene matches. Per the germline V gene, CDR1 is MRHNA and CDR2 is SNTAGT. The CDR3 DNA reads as TGTGCCAGCAGTGAGGCGGGAGGGGTAGATACGCAGTATTTT. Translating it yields CASSEAGGVDTQYF.

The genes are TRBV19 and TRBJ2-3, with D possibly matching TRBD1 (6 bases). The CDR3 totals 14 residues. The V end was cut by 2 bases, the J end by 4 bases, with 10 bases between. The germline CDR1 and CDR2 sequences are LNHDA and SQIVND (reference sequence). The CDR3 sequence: CASSINRASDTQYF. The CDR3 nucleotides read TGTGCCAGTAGTATAAACAGGGCCTCAGATACGCAGTATTTT.

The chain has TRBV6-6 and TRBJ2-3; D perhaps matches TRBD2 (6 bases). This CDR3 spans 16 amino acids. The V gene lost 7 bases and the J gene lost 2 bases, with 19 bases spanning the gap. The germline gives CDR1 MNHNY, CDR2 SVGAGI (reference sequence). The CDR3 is CASTSGLPDPTDTQYF. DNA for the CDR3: TGTGCCAGCACCAGCGGACTACCAGACCCCACAGATACGCAGTATTTT.

DNA of the CDR3: TGTGCCAGCAGTTTAGTATGGGGCTTTAACTATGGCTACACCTTC. Protein product: CASSLVWGFNYGYTF. The chain is built from TRBV28 and TRBJ1-2; D might be TRBD1 (5 bases). The V gene's germline CDR1 is MDHEN and CDR2 SYDVKM. The CDR3 has 15 amino acids. The V end was cut by 2 bases, the J end by 1 base, with 11 bases between.

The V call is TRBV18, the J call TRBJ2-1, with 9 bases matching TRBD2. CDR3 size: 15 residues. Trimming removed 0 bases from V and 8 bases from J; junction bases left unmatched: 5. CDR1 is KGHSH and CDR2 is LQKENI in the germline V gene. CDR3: CASSPPSGRGYEQFF. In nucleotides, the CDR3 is TGTGCCAGCTCACCACCTAGCGGGAGAGGGTATGAGCAGTTCTTC. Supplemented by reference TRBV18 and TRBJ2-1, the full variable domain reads NAGVMQNPRHLVRRRGQEARLRCSPMKGHSHVYWYRQLPEEGLKFMVYLQKENIIDESGMPKERFSAEFPKEGPSILRIQQVVRGDSAAYFCASSPPSGRGYEQFFGPGTRLTVL.

CDR3 coding DNA: TGTGCCACCAGCCCGCGGACTAGCGGGACCTCCTACAATGAGCAGTTCTTC. Protein sequence: CATSPRTSGTSYNEQFF. This sequence joins TRBV15 and TRBJ2-1; 12 bases align to TRBD2. Germline CDR1 is LNHNV and CDR2 is YYDKDF (reference sequence). V was clipped by 5 bases and J by 0 bases; unmatched bases: 5. The CDR3 runs 17 residues.

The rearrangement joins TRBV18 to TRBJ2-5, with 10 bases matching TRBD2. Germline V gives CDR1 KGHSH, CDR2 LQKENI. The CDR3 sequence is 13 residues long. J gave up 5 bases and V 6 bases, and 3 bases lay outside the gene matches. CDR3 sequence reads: CASSTTSGETQYF. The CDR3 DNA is TGTGCCAGCTCGACGACTAGCGGGGAGACCCAGTACTTC.